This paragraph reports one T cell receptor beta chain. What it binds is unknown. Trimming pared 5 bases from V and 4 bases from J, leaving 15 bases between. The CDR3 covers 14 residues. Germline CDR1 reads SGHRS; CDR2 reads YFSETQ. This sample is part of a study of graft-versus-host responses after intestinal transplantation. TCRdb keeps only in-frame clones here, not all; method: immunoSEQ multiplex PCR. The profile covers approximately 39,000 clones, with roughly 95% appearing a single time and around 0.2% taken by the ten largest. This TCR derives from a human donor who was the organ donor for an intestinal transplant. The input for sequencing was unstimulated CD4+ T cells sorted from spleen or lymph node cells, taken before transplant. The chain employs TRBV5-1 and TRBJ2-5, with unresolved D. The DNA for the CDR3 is TGCGCCAGCAGGACCGATAGCTTCGGAGAGACCCAGTACTTC. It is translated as CASRTDSFGETQYF.